This passage covers 28 T cell receptor beta chains from one sample sequenced in a study of T cell responses to AZD1222 COVID-19 vaccine. The data were produced by immunoSEQ multiplex PCR, yet TCRdb's version contains in-frame clones alone and is incomplete. The sample consists of 150,000 to 200,000 clones, around nine tenths of them appearing once. This material consisted of peripheral blood, taken 28 days after the second AZD1222 dose. Every receptor here comes from an adult who received the AZD1222 COVID-19 vaccine.

This chain uses TRBV6-1 with TRBJ2-7; possible D gene TRBD2, 7 bases. The CDR3 is made up of 14 amino acids. V was trimmed by 7 bases and J by 3 bases, leaving 16 bases between them. In germline, CDR1 is MNHNS, CDR2 SASEGT. CDR3 coding DNA: TGTGCCAGCACCCAGGCGGGGGCACGCTACGAGCAGTACTTC. It yields the protein CASTQAGARYEQYF.

The chain couples TRBV6-2 or TRBV6-3 to TRBJ2-6; D is unclear. The CDR3 is made up of 14 amino acids. The germline V gene has CDR1 MNHEY and CDR2 SVGEGT. V lost 0 bases to trimming and J lost 6 bases, with 6 bases between them. DNA of the CDR3: TGTGCCAGCAGTTACTCGCTCTCGGCCAACGTCCTGACTTTC. Translating it yields CASSYSLSANVLTF.

The chain employs TRBV7-8 and TRBJ1-6, with TRBD1 identical over 9 bases. V lost 1 base and J lost 10; bases outside the gene matches: 8. The CDR3 loop spans 16 amino acids. Germline V CDR1 and CDR2: SGHVS, FQNEAQ. CDR3 loop: CASSLEPGQGLSPLHF. The CDR3 nucleotides read TGTGCCAGCAGCTTAGAACCGGGACAGGGATTATCACCCCTCCACTTT. Complete variable domain (other parts from reference TRBV7-8 and TRBJ1-6): GAGVSQSPRYKVAKRGQDVALRCDPISGHVSLFWYQQALGQGPEFLTYFQNEAQLDKSGLPSDRFFAERPEGSVSTLKIQRTQQEDSAVYLCASSLEPGQGLSPLHFGNGTRLTVT.

This chain links TRBV9 with TRBJ2-2; 8 nucleotides match TRBD2. CDR3 length: 19 amino acids. Germline V lookup: CDR1 SGDLS, CDR2 YYNGEE. V lost 1 base and J lost 2; bases outside the gene matches: 13. This chain's CDR3 is CASSVPRGERGINTGELFF. The CDR3 DNA sequence: TGTGCCAGCAGCGTACCCCGCGGCGAGCGGGGGATAAACACCGGGGAGCTGTTTTTT. Full variable domain (remainder filled in from reference TRBV9 and TRBJ2-2): DSGVTQTPKHLITATGQRVTLRCSPRSGDLSVYWYQQSLDQGLQFLIQYYNGEERAKGNILERFSAQQFPDLHSELNLSSLELGDSALYFCASSVPRGERGINTGELFFGEGSRLTVL.

V usage is TRBV6-2 or TRBV6-3 and J usage is TRBJ2-5; a possible D gene is TRBD1 (6 bases). V dropped 2 bases and J dropped 3 bases, with 19 bases sitting between them. CDR1 MNHEY and CDR2 SVGEGT come from the germline V gene. There are 17 residues in the CDR3. CDR3 loop: CASSYPTGPGAEETQYF. As DNA, the CDR3 is TGTGCCAGCAGTTACCCTACCGGGCCAGGGGCTGAAGAGACCCAGTACTTC.

The chain combines TRBV21-1 with TRBJ2-7; the table calls TRBD2, which could not be checked here. TRBV21-1 is given as a pseudogene. The CDR3 sequence is 17 residues long. CDR3 sequence (DNA): TGTGCCAGCAGCTCGGGAGGTGGGCGGGGGCCCCCCTACGAGCAGTACTTC. As protein: CASSSGGGRGPPYEQYF.

This chain links TRBV7-9 with TRBJ2-2; the match to TRBD2 covers 10 bases. Germline assignment: CDR1 SEHNR and CDR2 FQNEAQ (reference sequence). There are 14 residues in the CDR3. V was pared by 11 bases and J by 7 bases, with 10 bases of the junction left unmatched. In nucleotides, the CDR3 is TGTGCCTGGTCTAGCGGGGGCCGCGGCGGGGAGCTGTTTTTT. Translated: CAWSSGGRGGELFF.

The V call is TRBV3-1 (or the pseudogene TRBV3-2), the J call TRBJ2-7; 12 bases align to TRBD2. The V segment lost 1 base and the J segment 3 bases; nucleotides outside the gene matches: 1. The germline gives CDR1 LGHDT, CDR2 YNNKEL (reference sequence). This CDR3 spans 15 amino acids. CDR3 coding DNA: TGTGCCAGCAGCCAAGGACTAGCGGGGGTCTACGAGCAGTACTTC. This codes for CASSQGLAGVYEQYF.

The chain joins TRBV5-1 to TRBJ2-5; D perhaps matches TRBD2 (5 bases). Deletions cut 4 bases from V and 1 base from J, with 17 bases between. The V gene's germline CDR1 is SGHRS and CDR2 YFSETQ. The CDR3 has 16 residues. CDR3 protein: CASSLQVSGIQETQYF. The CDR3 nucleotides read TGCGCCAGCAGCCTCCAAGTATCGGGGATCCAAGAGACCCAGTACTTC.

The CDR3 nucleotides are TGTGCCAGCAGTTTACGGAGTTTCACAGATACGCAGTATTTT. Amino acid sequence: CASSLRSFTDTQYF. This chain uses TRBV27 with TRBJ2-3; no reliable D call. Germline loops: CDR1 MNHEY, CDR2 SMNVEV (reference sequence). The V and J ends lost 2 bases and 2 bases respectively, with 8 bases between them. The CDR3 extends over 14 amino acids.

This chain uses TRBV7-2 with TRBJ2-3; 11 nucleotides agree with TRBD2. V dropped 1 base and J dropped 2; count of bases not matched to a gene: 8. The CDR3 is 18 amino acids. Germline V lookup: CDR1 SGHTA, CDR2 FQGNSA. The chain's CDR3 is CASSLGVLAGGHTDTQYF. CDR3 DNA: TGTGCCAGCAGCTTAGGCGTCCTAGCGGGGGGCCACACAGATACGCAGTATTTT.

The chain is built from TRBV21-1 and TRBJ1-1; the table assigns TRBD1, which was not confirmed against the DNA. TRBV21-1 represents a pseudogene. The CDR3 loop spans 13 amino acids. CDR3 region: CASSKAGRRKAFF. The DNA for the CDR3 is TGTGCCAGCAGCAAAGCGGGCCGAAGGAAGGCTTTCTTT.

This chain joins TRBV20-1 and TRBJ2-1; TRBD2 aligns across 9 bases. Germline CDR1 DFQATT, CDR2 SNEGSKA (reference sequence). The CDR3 sequence is 14 residues long. Unmatched junction bases numbered 8, after V lost 3 bases and J lost 8 bases. DNA of the CDR3: TGCAGTGCTAGTTTGCGGGGGGGCCCCGATGAGCAGTTCTTC. It translates to CSASLRGGPDEQFF.

This chain uses TRBV7-2 with TRBJ2-3; no reliable D call. This CDR3 has 15 residues. The V end lost 3 bases, the J end lost 0 bases, and 10 bases lay between the germline ends. Germline V gene lookup returns CDR1 SGHTA and CDR2 FQGNSA. The CDR3 sequence is CASSFTAVSTDTQYF. CDR3 sequence (DNA): TGTGCCAGCAGCTTTACCGCGGTTAGCACAGATACGCAGTATTTT.

This clone has just a few counts. The V call is TRBV5-4, the J call TRBJ2-7; the match to TRBD1 covers 7 bases. Germline-derived CDR1 and CDR2 are SGHNT and YYREEE (reference sequence). This CDR3 has 15 residues. V gave up 4 bases and J gave up 5 bases; unmatched junction bases: 12. CDR3 in amino acids: CASSTPPGQPHEQYF. In DNA, the CDR3 is TGTGCCAGCAGCACTCCCCCGGGACAGCCGCACGAGCAGTACTTC. The full variable domain, rest sourced from reference TRBV5-4 and TRBJ2-7, is ETGVTQSPTHLIKTRGQQVTLRCSSQSGHNTVSWYQQALGQGPQFIFQYYREEENGRGNFPPRFSGLQFPNYSSELNVNALELDDSALYLCASSTPPGQPHEQYFGPGTRLTVT.

This clone was counted a single time. The rearrangement links TRBV4-3 to TRBJ2-5; TRBD2 is a possible D gene (6 bases). V lost 0 bases and J 5 bases, leaving 10 bases between the germline ends. The CDR3 has 14 amino acids. Looked up from germline, CDR1 is LGHNA and CDR2 is YSLEER. This chain's CDR3 is CASSQDSLAETQYF. CDR3 bases: TGCGCCAGCAGCCAAGATAGTCTAGCGGAGACCCAGTACTTC.

Only a few counts were recorded for this clone. The V gene is TRBV12-3 or TRBV12-4, the J gene TRBJ1-2; no reliable D call. Trimming took off 6 bases at V and 3 bases at J, with 8 bases between the two ends. The CDR3 extends over 12 amino acids. The CDR3 nucleotides are TGTGCCAGCAGCAAGAGGGACTATGGCTACACCTTC. Protein product: CASSKRDYGYTF.

The chain recombines TRBV6-5 with TRBJ2-1; a possible D gene is TRBD2 (5 bases). V was clipped by 7 bases and J by 7 bases, with 14 bases between them. This CDR3 region has 13 residues. Germline V gives CDR1 MNHEY, CDR2 SVGAGI. This CDR3 is CASTRAGWNEQFF. CDR3 nucleotide sequence: TGTGCCAGCACCCGTGCGGGCTGGAATGAGCAGTTCTTC.

The rearrangement links TRBV19 to TRBJ2-7, with 8 bases lining up with TRBD1. Losses at the gene ends were 4 bases for V and 1 base for J; bases not matched to a gene: 9. Germline V gives CDR1 LNHDA, CDR2 SQIVND (reference sequence). This CDR3 is built from 16 residues. DNA of the CDR3: TGTGCCAGTAGTACCGTTCCGGGACAGGAATCCTACGAGCAGTACTTC. It specifies CASSTVPGQESYEQYF.

This clone came up a few times. The chain has TRBV5-4 and TRBJ2-7, with 9 positions matching TRBD2. Trimming removed 0 bases from V and 6 bases from J; junction bases left unmatched: 7. Germline V gives CDR1 SGHNT, CDR2 YYREEE (reference sequence). The CDR3 runs to 15 residues. The CDR3: CASSLAAGLASEQYF. CDR3 bases: TGTGCCAGCAGCTTGGCCGCGGGACTAGCCTCCGAGCAGTACTTC.

This clone was detected only a few times. The chain recombines TRBV10-1 with TRBJ2-7; D gene ambiguous. Germline V gene data show CDR1 as WNHNN and CDR2 as SYGVQD (reference sequence). This CDR3 is 15 amino acids long. Deletions cut 3 bases from V and 4 bases from J, with 16 bases between. This CDR3 is CASSDSSTDPYEQYF. The CDR3, as DNA: TGCGCCAGCAGTGATTCCTCCACAGACCCTTACGAGCAGTACTTC.

V and J are TRBV5-6 and TRBJ1-2; a weak D match, TRBD1 (6 bases). The CDR3 is 18 residues long. V gave up 4 bases and J gave up 2 bases, with 24 bases separating them. Germline loops: CDR1 SGHDT, CDR2 YYEEEE. CDR3 sequence (DNA): TGTGCCAGCAGCCTCGCAGGACAGAGTCTAGTCCGAAACTATGGCTACACCTTC. Translation gives CASSLAGQSLVRNYGYTF.

The chain links TRBV7-2 to TRBJ1-2; the match to TRBD1 covers 10 bases. This CDR3 comprises 15 residues. Looked up from germline, CDR1 is SGHTA and CDR2 is FQGNSA. Trimming removed 4 bases from V and 5 bases from J; junction bases left unmatched: 7. CDR3 region: CASSSGTGVWYGYTF. CDR3 DNA: TGTGCCAGCAGCTCCGGGACAGGGGTATGGTATGGCTACACCTTC.

The chain recombines TRBV7-2 with TRBJ2-1, with TRBD1 matching 9 bases. The germline gives CDR1 SGHTA, CDR2 FQGNSA. V lost 3 bases to trimming and J lost 4 bases; unmatched junction nucleotides: 4. The CDR3 is 15 residues long. CDR3 nucleotides: TGTGCCAGCAGCTTCAGGACAGGGGCATACAATGAGCAGTTCTTC. Protein: CASSFRTGAYNEQFF.

V usage is TRBV11-2 and J usage is TRBJ2-1, with 8 positions matching TRBD2. This CDR3 has 15 amino acids. J was trimmed by 7 bases and V by 0 bases; bases with no gene match: 5. In germline, CDR1 is SGHAT, CDR2 FQNNGV. DNA for the CDR3: TGTGCCAGCAGCTTAGATGCGGGGGGTGGGAATGAGCAGTTCTTC. The encoded protein is CASSLDAGGGNEQFF.

The V gene is TRBV2, the J gene TRBJ2-7; 9 bases are shared with TRBD2. Trimming removed 6 bases from V and 1 base from J; junction bases left unmatched: 4. The length of the CDR3 is 14 residues. Germline loops: CDR1 SNHLY, CDR2 FYNNEI. The CDR3 sequence is CASSMTSGSYEQYF. The CDR3 nucleotides read TGTGCCAGCAGCATGACTAGCGGATCCTACGAGCAGTACTTC.

The V and J genes are TRBV27 and TRBJ1-4; TRBD1 matches at 8 bases. The germline CDR1 and CDR2 sequences are MNHEY and SMNVEV (reference sequence). This CDR3 has 13 amino acids. J was trimmed by 8 bases and V by 7 bases; bases with no gene match: 6. CDR3 in amino acids: CASKPGQEEKLFF. The DNA for the CDR3 is TGTGCCAGCAAACCGGGACAGGAGGAAAAACTGTTTTTT.

This clone has more than one count but fewer than ten. This chain uses TRBV5-1 with TRBJ2-2; no reliable D call. The CDR3 totals 13 residues. V dropped 0 bases and J dropped 4 bases, with 4 bases sitting between them. The germline V gene has CDR1 SGHRS and CDR2 YFSETQ. In DNA form, the CDR3 reads TGCGCCAGCAGCTTGGGGTCCACCGGGGAGCTGTTTTTT. It translates to CASSLGSTGELFF.